The 27 T cell receptor beta chains reported below all come from one sample, sequenced in a study of blood T cell repertoires in COVID-19. Using immunoSEQ multiplex PCR, the repertoire was profiled, and TCRdb retains in-frame clones only, with some absent. The sample has approximately 260,000 clones, less than 90% seen once. Sequencing was performed on peripheral blood. All receptors derive from a man in his 60s who had recovered from COVID-19.

V usage is TRBV10-3 and J usage is TRBJ1-2; D possibly corresponds to TRBD1 (5 bases). The CDR3 totals 17 residues. Per the germline V gene, CDR1 is ENHRY and CDR2 is SYGVKD. Trimming pared 0 bases from V and 2 bases from J, leaving 16 bases between. The DNA of the CDR3 is TGTGCCATCAGTGAGTCTTGGATCGGCAGGGAAAACTATGGCTACACCTTC. Residues: CAISESWIGRENYGYTF.

The rearrangement uses TRBV7-8 and TRBJ1-2; D is unclear. V shed 10 bases and J shed 8 bases, with 20 bases lying between them. CDR1 and CDR2 (germline): SGHVS, FQNEAQ. The CDR3 length is 13 residues. The CDR3 protein is CATAPGEWKGYTF. The CDR3 DNA reads as TGTGCCACAGCCCCCGGGGAATGGAAAGGCTACACCTTC. Full variable domain (outside the CDR3, taken from reference TRBV7-8 and TRBJ1-2): GAGVSQSPRYKVAKRGQDVALRCDPISGHVSLFWYQQALGQGPEFLTYFQNEAQLDKSGLPSDRFFAERPEGSVSTLKIQRTQQEDSAVYLCATAPGEWKGYTFGSGTRLTVV.

This chain links TRBV6-5 with TRBJ1-5, with a possible D match to TRBD1 (6 bases). The length of the CDR3 is 14 residues. Germline V lookup: CDR1 MNHEY, CDR2 SVGAGI. The V gene lost 6 bases and the J gene lost 7 bases, with 16 bases spanning the gap. CDR3 nucleotides: TGTGCCAGCAGGGGTACAGGGTTTTTCCAGCCCCAGCATTTT. Protein sequence: CASRGTGFFQPQHF.

V usage is TRBV15 and J usage is TRBJ1-3; 7 positions match TRBD1. Trimming took 0 bases from V and 4 from J; bases not matched to a gene: 9. The CDR3 is 17 residues long. Per the germline V gene, CDR1 is LNHNV and CDR2 is YYDKDF (reference sequence). The CDR3 reads CATSRDRQTGWGNTIYF. DNA for the CDR3: TGTGCCACCAGCAGAGATCGACAGACAGGGTGGGGAAACACCATATATTTT.

This chain joins TRBV19 and TRBJ2-3; D gene uncertain. Germline-derived CDR1 and CDR2 are LNHDA and SQIVND (reference sequence). This CDR3 region has 15 residues. V lost 3 bases and J 2 bases, leaving 12 bases between the germline ends. The CDR3 DNA is TGTGCCAGTAGTATGCGCCCTTTACCCACAGATACGCAGTATTTT. Encoded protein: CASSMRPLPTDTQYF. The full variable domain, in which reference TRBV19 and TRBJ2-3 provide the parts outside the CDR3, is DGGITQSPKYLFRKEGQNVTLSCEQNLNHDAMYWYRQDPGQGLRLIYYSQIVNDFQKGDIAEGYSVSREKKESFPLTVTSAQKNPTAFYLCASSMRPLPTDTQYFGPGTRLTVL.

The chain uses TRBV9 and TRBJ2-1, with 13 bases fitting TRBD2. CDR1 is SGDLS and CDR2 is YYNGEE in the germline V gene. CDR3 length equals 18 residues. J gave up 8 bases and V 3 bases, and 14 bases lay outside the gene matches. The CDR3 is CASSGERTSGSTWDEQFF. For the CDR3, the DNA is TGTGCCAGCAGCGGAGAGAGGACTAGCGGGAGTACTTGGGATGAGCAGTTCTTC. Drawing the rest from reference TRBV9 and TRBJ2-1, the complete variable domain is DSGVTQTPKHLITATGQRVTLRCSPRSGDLSVYWYQQSLDQGLQFLIQYYNGEERAKGNILERFSAQQFPDLHSELNLSSLELGDSALYFCASSGERTSGSTWDEQFFGPGTRLTVL.

This chain links TRBV14 with TRBJ1-2; a weak D match, TRBD1 (6 bases). Germline lookup yields CDR1 SGHDN and CDR2 FVKESK. Trimming took 3 bases from V and 5 from J, leaving 10 bases between them. The CDR3 length is 13 residues. The CDR3 region has the DNA TGTGCCAGCAGCCAGACAGGCAGATATGGCTACACCTTC. The encoded protein is CASSQTGRYGYTF.

This clone was observed once. J is TRBJ2-3 and V is TRBV7-9; 8 nucleotides align to TRBD1. This CDR3 is built from 16 residues. The germline gives CDR1 SEHNR, CDR2 FQNEAQ (reference sequence). Trimming took 5 bases from V and 6 from J; bases not matched to a gene: 13. CDR3 sequence (DNA): TGTGCCAGCAGCGTCCCCCGGACAGGGCGCGGGGATACGCAGTATTTT. As protein: CASSVPRTGRGDTQYF.

DNA for the CDR3: TGTGCCAGCAGACGACAGGGAGAAGCTTTCTTT. Translating gives CASRRQGEAFF. This sequence joins TRBV6-5 and TRBJ1-1, with 7 bases lining up with TRBD1. Germline V gives CDR1 MNHEY, CDR2 SVGAGI. Trimming removed 6 bases from V and 8 bases from J; junction bases left unmatched: 3. The CDR3 is made up of 11 amino acids.

This sequence joins TRBV28 and TRBJ1-2; D gene unclear. The ends were cut back, 5 bases at V and 4 bases at J, with 11 bases in the middle. This CDR3 is built from 13 residues. CDR1 is MDHEN, CDR2 SYDVKM, per germline. CDR3 loop: CASSSLSSYGYTF. The CDR3 DNA reads as TGTGCCAGCAGTAGCCTTTCCTCCTATGGCTACACCTTC.

The sample holds a few counts of this clone. The chain recombines TRBV3-1 (or the pseudogene TRBV3-2) with TRBJ2-7; 9 nucleotides line up with TRBD1. From germline, CDR1 is LGHDT and CDR2 YNNKEL (reference sequence). The CDR3 runs 15 residues. J lost 3 bases, V lost 1 base, and 4 bases had no gene match. The CDR3 region has the DNA TGTGCCAGCAGCCAAGGGACAGGGGCCTACTACGAGCAGTACTTC. This gives the protein CASSQGTGAYYEQYF.

The chain is built from TRBV5-6 and TRBJ1-2; 7 bases map to TRBD1. The CDR3 contains 14 residues. The ends lost 1 base at V and 1 base at J; junction bases unmatched: 1. CDR1 is SGHDT, CDR2 YYEEEE, per germline. This CDR3 reads CASSLRQGNYGYTF. CDR3 DNA sequence: TGTGCCAGCAGCTTGCGACAGGGTAACTATGGCTACACCTTC.

This clone was detected only a few times. The gene calls are TRBV5-1 and TRBJ2-7; 7 bases map to TRBD1. The CDR3 loop spans 14 amino acids. V was clipped by 4 bases and J by 4 bases; unmatched bases: 8. Germline assignment: CDR1 SGHRS and CDR2 YFSETQ. CDR3 coding DNA: TGCGCCAGCAGCCCCTCAGGGGGTGTTTACGAGCAGTACTTC. Encoded protein: CASSPSGGVYEQYF.

The gene calls are TRBV7-8 and TRBJ1-5; no clear D. Germline V gene data show CDR1 as SGHVS and CDR2 as FQNEAQ. The CDR3 has 12 residues. V dropped 0 bases and J dropped 6 bases, with 3 bases sitting between them. CDR3 loop: CASSLAGQPQHF. DNA for the CDR3: TGTGCCAGCAGCTTAGCCGGTCAGCCCCAGCATTTT.

The chain carries TRBV28 and TRBJ2-1; TRBD1 matches 12 bases. This CDR3 comprises 15 residues. Germline lookup yields CDR1 MDHEN and CDR2 SYDVKM. J gave up 8 bases and V 1 base, and 3 bases lay outside the gene matches. CDR3 nucleotide sequence: TGTGCCAGCAGTTTATCCGGGACAGGGGGCGATGAGCAGTTCTTC. Translated: CASSLSGTGGDEQFF.

This clone came up a few times. The rearrangement joins TRBV7-8 to TRBJ2-2, with unresolved D. Trimming removed 5 bases at V and 4 bases at J, with 17 bases between. The CDR3 consists of 16 residues. The germline CDR1 and CDR2 sequences are SGHVS and FQNEAQ. In DNA, the CDR3 is TGTGCCAGCAGCCCCGTGGATACGACGGGCACCGGGGAGCTGTTTTTT. It encodes CASSPVDTTGTGELFF.

This chain uses TRBV20-1 with TRBJ1-2; TRBD1 agrees at 9 bases. The CDR3 totals 15 residues. The V gene's germline CDR1 is DFQATT and CDR2 SNEGSKA (reference sequence). Trimming removed 3 bases from V and 4 bases from J; junction bases left unmatched: 9. The CDR3: CSASSRLTGGYGYTF. The CDR3 DNA reads as TGCAGTGCTAGTTCGAGACTGACAGGGGGCTATGGCTACACCTTC.

The rearrangement joins TRBV5-4 to TRBJ1-1; D not certain. V was trimmed by 4 bases and J by 2 bases, leaving 15 bases between them. In germline, CDR1 is SGHNT, CDR2 YYREEE (reference sequence). The CDR3 consists of 15 residues. CDR3 amino acids: CASSRKMGRNTEAFF. In DNA, the CDR3 is TGTGCCAGCAGCCGCAAAATGGGGAGAAACACTGAAGCTTTCTTT.

CDR3 amino acids: CASSYGGRGYEQYF. CDR3 DNA sequence: TGTGCCAGCAGTTACGGGGGCAGGGGCTACGAGCAGTACTTC. The chain employs TRBV6-5 and TRBJ2-7; tentatively, D is TRBD1 (6 bases). Looked up from germline, CDR1 is MNHEY and CDR2 is SVGAGI. The ends were cut back, 2 bases at V and 3 bases at J, with 11 bases in the middle. The length of the CDR3 is 14 residues.

The V call is TRBV5-8, the J call TRBJ2-2, with 8 bases identical to TRBD1. Trimming took 0 bases from V and 6 from J; bases not matched to a gene: 7. CDR1 and CDR2 (germline): SGHTS, YDEGEE. This CDR3 is built from 16 residues. The DNA for the CDR3 is TGTGCCAGCAGCTTGGTGTCCCAGACAGGGGCCGGGGAGCTGTTTTTT. Translating it yields CASSLVSQTGAGELFF.

This CDR3 is CASSVYNEQFF. CDR3 nucleotides: TGTGCCAGTTCAGTATACAATGAGCAGTTCTTC. The chain is built from TRBV28 and TRBJ2-1, with D unresolved. The CDR3 consists of 11 residues. V was clipped by 9 bases and J by 4 bases, with 7 bases between them. Germline CDR1 is MDHEN and CDR2 is SYDVKM.

The chain links TRBV15 to TRBJ2-7; D ambiguous. Germline CDR1 LNHNV, CDR2 YYDKDF (reference sequence). Trimming removed 0 bases from V and 1 base from J, with 7 bases in between. The CDR3 has 14 amino acids. The CDR3 bases are TGTGCCACCAGCAGAGAAATCCAATCCTACGAGCAGTACTTC. It translates to CATSREIQSYEQYF.

The genes are TRBV5-4 and TRBJ2-6; the D gene is possibly TRBD2 (5 bases). Deletions cut 6 bases from V and 3 bases from J, with 16 bases between. Per the germline V gene, CDR1 is SGHNT and CDR2 is YYREEE (reference sequence). The CDR3 sequence is 16 residues long. CDR3 loop: CASNNALGDGANVLTF. The CDR3 nucleotides read TGTGCCAGCAACAACGCCCTCGGGGATGGGGCCAACGTCCTGACTTTC.

The genes are TRBV4-2 and TRBJ2-7; possibly TRBD1 for D (5 bases). Germline V CDR1 and CDR2: LGHNA, YNFKEQ. V shed 1 base and J shed 6 bases, with 10 bases lying between them. This CDR3 comprises 13 residues. The CDR3 nucleotides are TGTGCCAGCAGCCAAGCAGGGAAGGGCGAGCAGTACTTC. Amino acid sequence: CASSQAGKGEQYF.

Worth noting for this clone: One end of the junction does not line up with germline, which may come from a read error. V and J are TRBV5-4 and TRBJ2-4; 7 nucleotides match TRBD2. CDR3 length equals 16 residues. Germline V gene data show CDR1 as SGHNT and CDR2 as YYREEE (reference sequence). CDR3: CASSSPEAGAQNIQYF. The CDR3 DNA is TGTGCCAGCAGCTCTCCAGAGGCGGGAGCCCAAAACATTCAGTACTTC.

The CDR3, as DNA: TGTGCCAGCAGTCGTAGCGGGAGCGCCTACAATGAGCAGTTCTTC. Protein: CASSRSGSAYNEQFF. This sequence joins TRBV11-2 and TRBJ2-1; 9 bases match TRBD2. After removal of 6 bases from V and 2 bases from J, the junction contained 5 bases not matched to a gene. This CDR3 is built from 15 residues. The germline CDR1 and CDR2 sequences are SGHAT and FQNNGV.

This sequence joins TRBV19 and TRBJ1-3; TRBD1 matches 7 bases. Trimming cost V 5 bases and J 1 base; bases outside gene matches: 14. Germline V gives CDR1 LNHDA, CDR2 SQIVND (reference sequence). The CDR3 has 18 amino acids. DNA for the CDR3: TGTGCCAGTAGTTCGAGGACAGGCATCAGCTCTTCTGGAAACACCATATATTTT. It encodes CASSSRTGISSSGNTIYF.